This T cell receptor beta chain was retrieved from a study of blood T cell repertoires in COVID-19. Study context: Sites across the United States, Italy and Spain contributed samples from acute and convalescent COVID-19. In each case, the material was cDNA or gDNA derived from T cells, B-cell-depleted T cells, or PBMCs.

Authors' analysis steps: Scientists estimated how many nucleated cells there were by amplifying reference gene primers. Using immunoSEQ multiplex PCR, the repertoire was profiled, and TCRdb retains in-frame clones only, with some absent. V, J and clone size are those of that table, while D and trimming were read from the DNA. Among about 21,000 clones listed, over 60% were seen once. The sequence was collected from a man in his sixties with active COVID-19. Sequenced input: peripheral blood.

CDR3 protein: CASSATGGPYTEAFF. CDR3 bases: TGTGCCAGCAGCGCAACAGGGGGCCCATACACTGAAGCTTTCTTT. The chain joins TRBV7-3 to TRBJ1-1, with TRBD1 matching over 9 bases. The germline V gene encodes CDR1 SGHTA and CDR2 FQGTGA. The CDR3 extends over 15 amino acids. Unmatched junction bases numbered 7, after V lost 5 bases and J lost 3 bases.